One and the same sample provided the 9 T cell receptor beta chains below, sequenced in a study of vaccination effects on CD4 cells after COVID-19. Assay: immunoSEQ multiplex PCR; the TCRdb copy retains only in-frame clones and omits some. The sample shows about 48,000 clones, 67% of them seen only once. Between days 9 and 10 of culture, CD4+ T cells were separated out. No cognate antigen is known for these TCRs. The sequenced sample was CD4+ T cells from PBMCs cultured without peptide, obtained before COVID-19 vaccination. These TCRs come from a human donor who received a COVID-19 vaccine.

The rearrangement uses TRBV7-2 and TRBJ1-1, with 9 bases fitting TRBD1. Germline lookup yields CDR1 SGHTA and CDR2 FQGNSA. V dropped 0 bases and J dropped 14; count of bases not matched to a gene: 19. CDR3 size: 17 residues. CDR3 bases: TGTGCCAGCAGCTTAGCGTTGGACAGGGGCTCGGGTGGGAAAGTGTTCTTT. Its protein product is CASSLALDRGSGGKVFF.

This chain uses TRBV10-3 with TRBJ1-2; 10 bases line up with TRBD1. After removal of 9 bases from V and 8 bases from J, the junction contained 12 bases not matched to a gene. The CDR3 sequence is 14 residues long. Germline values: CDR1 ENHRY, CDR2 SYGVKD. CDR3 nucleotide sequence: TGTGCCATTAAGGGGACAGGGGAGCGTGAGGGCTACACCTTC. Protein sequence: CAIKGTGEREGYTF.

The V call is TRBV4-1, the J call TRBJ1-5, with 10 bases fitting TRBD1. CDR1 is MGHRA, CDR2 YSYEKL, per germline. The CDR3 spans 18 residues. After removal of 2 bases from V and 2 bases from J, the junction contained 9 bases not matched to a gene. The CDR3 region has the DNA TGCGCCAGCAGCCAACTTGGGACAGGGGCTTGGGGCAATCAGCCCCAGCATTTT. This sequence encodes CASSQLGTGAWGNQPQHF.

This clone was seen only a few times. The rearrangement links TRBV7-2 to TRBJ2-4, with 9 bases aligning to TRBD1. The CDR3 has 14 residues. V lost 5 bases and J lost 7; bases outside the gene matches: 6. Germline CDR1 SGHTA, CDR2 FQGNSA. The CDR3: CASSVGQGRNIQYF. CDR3 sequence (DNA): TGTGCCAGCAGCGTAGGACAGGGGAGGAACATTCAGTACTTC.

This clone was recorded a few times. The genes are TRBV11-2 and TRBJ1-5; D gene unclear. The CDR3 loop spans 14 amino acids. Germline values: CDR1 SGHAT, CDR2 FQNNGV. The V gene lost 11 bases and the J gene lost 3 bases, with 17 bases spanning the gap. CDR3 sequence: CASALQASNQPQHF. Written as DNA, the CDR3 is TGTGCCTCAGCTTTGCAGGCCTCCAATCAGCCCCAGCATTTT.

The sample holds a few counts of this clone. The chain uses TRBV4-3 and TRBJ1-2, with D possibly matching TRBD1 (5 bases). The germline CDR1 and CDR2 sequences are LGHNA and YSLEER. This CDR3 region has 14 residues. Trimming removed 0 bases at V and 11 bases at J, with 16 bases between. The CDR3 region has the DNA TGCGCCAGCAGCCAAGATAGGGACCTGCCCCGGTACACCTTC. Protein sequence: CASSQDRDLPRYTF.

This chain links TRBV7-2 with TRBJ2-3, with 12 bases that match TRBD1. In germline, CDR1 is SGHTA, CDR2 FQGNSA. CDR3 length: 19 residues. J was trimmed by 5 bases and V by 1 base; bases with no gene match: 13. Here the CDR3 DNA reads TGTGCCAGCAGCTTAGGGGTTTCCGGGACAGGGGGCCTGGTAGATACGCAGTATTTT. This gives the protein CASSLGVSGTGGLVDTQYF.

The chain combines TRBV5-6 with TRBJ2-1, with 14 bases fitting TRBD2. Germline V lookup: CDR1 SGHDT, CDR2 YYEEEE. This CDR3 spans 17 amino acids. The V and J ends lost 4 bases and 9 bases, in that order; junction bases with no gene match: 12. As DNA, the CDR3 is TGTGCCAGCAGCCCTGGGACTAGCGGGGGCTTTACGGGTGAGCAGTTCTTC. It specifies CASSPGTSGGFTGEQFF.

This chain uses TRBV18 with TRBJ1-1; D not certain. CDR3 length: 13 amino acids. The V end lost 3 bases, the J end lost 3 bases, and 8 bases lay between the germline ends. CDR1 and CDR2 (germline): KGHSH, LQKENI. The CDR3 sequence: CASSPGQDTEAFF. DNA of the CDR3: TGTGCCAGCTCACCCGGCCAGGACACTGAAGCTTTCTTT.